The present T cell receptor (beta chain) was sequenced within a study of control samples from healthy donors and cancer patients. With regard to this clone: This same CDR3 is encoded by further DNA sequences in the sample.

TCRdb's copy holds only in-frame clones and misses some; the assay was immunoSEQ multiplex PCR. Counted here are around 120,000 clones, around 90% occurring once; the ten biggest clones make up 8% to 9%. The germline V gene encodes CDR1 MNHEY and CDR2 SVGAGI. V was shortened by 5 bases and J by 3 bases, with 11 bases between the two germline ends. CDR3 length: 14 amino acids. The sample consisted of blood. This receptor was identified in a man aged 35 to 55 in good health. The rearrangement links TRBV6-5 to TRBJ1-5; a possible D gene is TRBD1 (6 bases). CDR3 nucleotides: TGTGCCAGCAGTCTGACAGGCGTCAATCAGCCCCAGCATTTT. This gives the protein CASSLTGVNQPQHF.